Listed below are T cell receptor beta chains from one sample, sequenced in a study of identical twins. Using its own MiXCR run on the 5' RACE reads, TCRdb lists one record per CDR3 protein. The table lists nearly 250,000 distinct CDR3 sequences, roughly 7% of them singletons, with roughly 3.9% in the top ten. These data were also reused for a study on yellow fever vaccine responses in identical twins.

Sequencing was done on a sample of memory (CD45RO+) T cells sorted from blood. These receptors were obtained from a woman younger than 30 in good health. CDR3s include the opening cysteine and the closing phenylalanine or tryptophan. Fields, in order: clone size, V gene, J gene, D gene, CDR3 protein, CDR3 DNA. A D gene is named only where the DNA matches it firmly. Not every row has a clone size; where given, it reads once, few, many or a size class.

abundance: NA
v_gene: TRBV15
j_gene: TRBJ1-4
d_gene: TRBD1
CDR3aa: CATSRQGQPNEKLFF
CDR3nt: TGTGCCACCAGCAGACAGGGACAGCCTAATGAAAAACTGTTTTTT

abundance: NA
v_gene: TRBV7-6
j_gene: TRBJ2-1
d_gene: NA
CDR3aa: CASSLLAGQTCNEQFF
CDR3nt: TGTGCCAGCAGCTTATTAGCAGGCCAGACCTGCAATGAGCAGTTCTTC

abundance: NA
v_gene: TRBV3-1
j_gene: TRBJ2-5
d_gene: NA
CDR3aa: CASSTSSTTQRGETQYF
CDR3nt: TGTGCCAGCAGCACCAGTTCTACAACGCAGAGGGGGGAGACCCAGTACTTC

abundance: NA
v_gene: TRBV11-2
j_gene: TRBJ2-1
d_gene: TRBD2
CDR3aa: CASSKGGTREYNEQFF
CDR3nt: TGTGCCAGCAGCAAGGGGGGGACTAGGGAGTACAATGAGCAGTTCTTC

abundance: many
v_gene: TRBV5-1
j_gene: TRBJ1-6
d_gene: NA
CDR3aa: CASSLSTYSPLHF
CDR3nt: TGCGCCAGCAGCTTGTCAACGTACTCACCCCTCCACTTT

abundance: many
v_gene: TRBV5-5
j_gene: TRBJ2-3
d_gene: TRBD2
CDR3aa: CASSWYAAGGPDTQYF
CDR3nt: TGTGCCAGCAGCTGGTACGCGGCGGGGGGCCCAGATACGCAGTATTTT

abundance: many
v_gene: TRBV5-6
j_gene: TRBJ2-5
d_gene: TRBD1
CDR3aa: CASSLADRGVETQYF
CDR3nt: TGTGCCAGCAGCTTAGCGGACAGGGGAGTCGAGACCCAGTACTTC

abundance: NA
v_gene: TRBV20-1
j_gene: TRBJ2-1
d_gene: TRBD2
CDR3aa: CSARGYSGGGEQFF
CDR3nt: TGCAGTGCTAGAGGGTATAGCGGGGGGGGCGAGCAGTTCTTC

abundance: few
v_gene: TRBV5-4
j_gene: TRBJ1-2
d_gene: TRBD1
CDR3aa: CASSYDRGNYGYTF
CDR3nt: TGTGCCAGCAGCTATGACAGGGGCAACTATGGCTACACCTTC

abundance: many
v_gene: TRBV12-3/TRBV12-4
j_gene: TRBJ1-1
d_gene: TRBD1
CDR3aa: CASTLGQAGSEAFF
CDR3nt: TGTGCCAGCACCCTTGGACAGGCGGGCTCTGAAGCTTTCTTT

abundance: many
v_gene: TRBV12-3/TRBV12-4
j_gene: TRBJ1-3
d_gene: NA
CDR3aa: CASRTGSSGNTIYF
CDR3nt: TGTGCCAGCAGGACGGGGAGCTCTGGAAACACCATATATTTT

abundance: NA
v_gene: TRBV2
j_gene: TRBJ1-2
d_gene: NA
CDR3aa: CASNGNSYGYTF
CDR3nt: TGTGCCAGCAATGGGAATAGCTATGGCTACACCTTC

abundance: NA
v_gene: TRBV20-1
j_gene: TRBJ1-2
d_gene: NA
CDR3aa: CSARRQEGVDYGYTF
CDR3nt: TGCAGTGCTAGGCGACAGGAAGGGGTCGACTATGGCTACACCTTC

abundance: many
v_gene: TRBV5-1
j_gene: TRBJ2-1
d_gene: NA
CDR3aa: CASSWGRSGVDEQFF
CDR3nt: TGCGCCAGCAGCTGGGGGCGAAGCGGGGTAGATGAGCAGTTCTTC

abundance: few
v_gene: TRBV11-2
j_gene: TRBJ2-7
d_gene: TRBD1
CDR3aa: CASSFSRDRGTDEQYF
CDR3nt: TGTGCCAGCAGCTTTTCCCGAGACAGGGGCACTGACGAGCAGTACTTC

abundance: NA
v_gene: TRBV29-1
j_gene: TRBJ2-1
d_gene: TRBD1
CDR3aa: CSVGGQGDNEQFF
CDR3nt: TGCAGCGTTGGGGGACAGGGAGACAATGAGCAGTTCTTC

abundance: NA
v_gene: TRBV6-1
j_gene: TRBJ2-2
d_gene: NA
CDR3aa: CASVRGLTNTGELFF
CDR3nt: TGTGCCAGCGTGAGAGGGCTCACGAACACCGGGGAGCTGTTTTTT

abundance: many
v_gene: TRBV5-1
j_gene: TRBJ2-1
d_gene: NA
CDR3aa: CASSPTGQEGQFF
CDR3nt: TGCGCCAGCAGCCCTACGGGACAAGAGGGGCAGTTCTTC

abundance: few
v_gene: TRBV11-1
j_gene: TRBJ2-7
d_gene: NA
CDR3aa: CASSKDGTYEQYF
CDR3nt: TGTGCCAGCAGCAAGGATGGGACTTACGAGCAGTACTTC

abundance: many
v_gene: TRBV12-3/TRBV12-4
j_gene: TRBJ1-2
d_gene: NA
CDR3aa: CASSLSGLGYGYTF
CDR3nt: TGTGCCAGCAGCTTATCGGGACTGGGCTATGGCTACACCTTC

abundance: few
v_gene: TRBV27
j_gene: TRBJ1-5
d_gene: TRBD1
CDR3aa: CASGDRSNQPQHF
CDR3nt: TGTGCCAGCGGGGACAGGTCCAATCAGCCCCAGCATTTT

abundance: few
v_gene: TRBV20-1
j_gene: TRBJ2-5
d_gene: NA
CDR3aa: CSARRSGSSQETQYF
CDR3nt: TGCAGTGCTAGGAGGAGCGGAAGCTCCCAAGAGACCCAGTACTTC

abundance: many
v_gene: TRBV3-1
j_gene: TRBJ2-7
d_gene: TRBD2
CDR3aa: CASSQDYRTSGHGEYF
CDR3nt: TGTGCCAGCAGCCAAGATTATCGGACTAGCGGGCACGGAGAGTACTTC

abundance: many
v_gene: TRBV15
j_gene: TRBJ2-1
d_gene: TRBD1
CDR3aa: CATSIQQGTDEQFF
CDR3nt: TGTGCCACCAGCATCCAACAAGGGACAGATGAGCAGTTCTTC

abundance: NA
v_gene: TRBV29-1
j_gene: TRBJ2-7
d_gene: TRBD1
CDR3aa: CSVEWGRGEQYF
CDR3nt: TGCAGCGTTGAATGGGGCAGGGGGGAGCAGTACTTC

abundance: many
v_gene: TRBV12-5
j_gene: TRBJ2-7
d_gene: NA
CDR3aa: CASGRTLYEQYF
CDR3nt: TGTGCTAGTGGGCGGACACTATACGAGCAGTACTTC

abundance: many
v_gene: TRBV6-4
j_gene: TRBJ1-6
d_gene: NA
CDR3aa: CASSDHQGGNSPLHF
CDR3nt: TGTGCCAGCAGTGACCATCAGGGTGGGAATTCACCCCTCCACTTT

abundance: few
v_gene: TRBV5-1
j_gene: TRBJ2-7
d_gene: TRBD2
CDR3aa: CASSSAAGEPYEQYF
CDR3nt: TGCGCCAGCAGCTCTGCGGCGGGAGAACCCTACGAGCAGTACTTC

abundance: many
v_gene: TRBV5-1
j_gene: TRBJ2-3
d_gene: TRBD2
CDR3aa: CASSLESGLARRKTTDTQYF
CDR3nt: TGCGCCAGCAGCTTGGAATCGGGACTAGCGAGACGGAAAACCACAGATACGCAGTATTTT

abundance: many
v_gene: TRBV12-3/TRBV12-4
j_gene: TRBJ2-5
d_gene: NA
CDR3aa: CASSFASRQETQYF
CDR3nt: TGTGCCAGCAGTTTTGCCAGCCGCCAAGAGACCCAGTACTTC

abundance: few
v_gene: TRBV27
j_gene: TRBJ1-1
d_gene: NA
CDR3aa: CASRPRGGEAFF
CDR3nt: TGTGCCAGCAGACCCCGGGGTGGTGAAGCTTTCTTT

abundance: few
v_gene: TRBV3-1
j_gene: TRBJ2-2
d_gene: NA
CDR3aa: CASSQGPVVTGELFF
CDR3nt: TGTGCCAGCAGCCAGGGTCCCGTGGTAACCGGGGAGCTGTTTTTT

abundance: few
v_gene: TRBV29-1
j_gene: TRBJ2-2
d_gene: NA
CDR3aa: CSVEDPSPGGELFF
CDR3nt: TGCAGCGTTGAAGACCCCAGTCCGGGCGGGGAGCTGTTTTTT

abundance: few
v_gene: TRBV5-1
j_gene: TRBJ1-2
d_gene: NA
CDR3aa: CASSLDFRMRGYTF
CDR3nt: TGCGCCAGCAGCTTGGATTTTAGAATGAGGGGCTACACCTTC

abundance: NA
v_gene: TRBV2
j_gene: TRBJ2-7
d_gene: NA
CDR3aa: CASSPPGRLYEQYF
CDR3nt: TGTGCCAGCAGTCCCCCGGGACGGCTCTACGAGCAGTACTTC

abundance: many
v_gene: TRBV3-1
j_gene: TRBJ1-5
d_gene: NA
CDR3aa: CASSRLPSNQPQHF
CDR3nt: TGTGCCAGCAGCCGATTACCTAGCAATCAGCCCCAGCATTTT

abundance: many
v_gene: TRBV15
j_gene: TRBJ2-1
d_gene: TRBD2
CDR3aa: CATSRDFGRVSDEQFF
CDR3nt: TGTGCCACCAGCAGAGATTTCGGGAGGGTATCGGATGAGCAGTTCTTC

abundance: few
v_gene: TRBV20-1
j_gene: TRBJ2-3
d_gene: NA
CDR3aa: CSARTYTDTQYF
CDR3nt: TGCAGTGCACGGACCTACACAGATACGCAGTATTTT

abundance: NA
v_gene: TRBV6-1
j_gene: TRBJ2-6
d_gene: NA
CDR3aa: CASSPLRSGANVLTF
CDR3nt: TGTGCCAGCAGCCCACTCCGCTCTGGGGCCAACGTCCTGACTTTC

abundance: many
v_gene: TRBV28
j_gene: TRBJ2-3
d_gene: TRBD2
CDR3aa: CASTRTSGTDTQYF
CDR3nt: TGTGCCAGCACCAGGACTAGCGGCACAGATACGCAGTATTTT

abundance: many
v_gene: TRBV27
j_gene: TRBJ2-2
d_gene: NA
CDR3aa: CASSASYDAGELFF
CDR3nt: TGTGCCAGCAGTGCCTCTTATGATGCCGGGGAGCTGTTTTTT

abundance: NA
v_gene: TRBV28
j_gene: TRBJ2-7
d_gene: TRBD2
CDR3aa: CASRPGTSVTYEQYF
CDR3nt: TGTGCCAGCAGGCCCGGGACTAGCGTCACCTACGAGCAGTACTTC

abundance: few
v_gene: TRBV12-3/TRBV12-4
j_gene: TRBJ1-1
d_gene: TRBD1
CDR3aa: CASSLRDRIQAFF
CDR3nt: TGTGCCAGCAGTTTAAGGGACAGAATACAAGCTTTCTTT

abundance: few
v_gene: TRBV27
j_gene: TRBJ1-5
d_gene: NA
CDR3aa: CASSLEGPQPQHF
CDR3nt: TGTGCCAGCAGTTTAGAGGGGCCTCAGCCCCAGCATTTT

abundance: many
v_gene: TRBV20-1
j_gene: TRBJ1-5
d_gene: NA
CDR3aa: CSARMGTNQPQHF
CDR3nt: TGCAGTGCTAGAATGGGTACCAATCAGCCCCAGCATTTT

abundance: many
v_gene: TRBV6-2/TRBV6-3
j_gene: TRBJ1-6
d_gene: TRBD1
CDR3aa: CASSRGTGWGSPLHF
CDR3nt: TGTGCCAGCAGTAGAGGGACAGGCTGGGGTTCACCCCTCCACTTT

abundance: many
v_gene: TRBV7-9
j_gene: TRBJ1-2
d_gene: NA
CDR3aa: CASSTTTNHGYTF
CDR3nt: TGTGCCAGCAGCACCACAACCAACCATGGCTACACCTTC